In its sample, the clone carrying this T cell receptor (beta chain) was seen a few times. The data belong to a study of blood T cell repertoires in COVID-19. Study details: Collection of acute and convalescent COVID-19 samples took place in the United States, Italy and Spain.

Ages ranged from about 18 to 89 years, with residence in about 23 US areas. Method: immunoSEQ multiplex PCR; TCRdb's copy keeps in-frame clones and lacks some. The sample yields approximately 160,000 clones, around four fifths seen once. Germline V gene lookup returns CDR1 LNHDA and CDR2 SQIVND (reference sequence). The CDR3 has 15 amino acids. V was pared by 3 bases and J by 5 bases, with 11 bases between. The origin of this receptor is a man aged 50 to 60 who had recovered from COVID-19. The rearrangement uses TRBV19 and TRBJ1-6; D possibly corresponds to TRBD1 (6 bases). The sample was PBMCs or T cells enriched from blood (not recorded which). The CDR3 sequence is CASSMDSLNNSPLHF. DNA of the CDR3: TGTGCCAGTAGTATGGACAGTCTTAATAATTCACCCCTCCACTTT.